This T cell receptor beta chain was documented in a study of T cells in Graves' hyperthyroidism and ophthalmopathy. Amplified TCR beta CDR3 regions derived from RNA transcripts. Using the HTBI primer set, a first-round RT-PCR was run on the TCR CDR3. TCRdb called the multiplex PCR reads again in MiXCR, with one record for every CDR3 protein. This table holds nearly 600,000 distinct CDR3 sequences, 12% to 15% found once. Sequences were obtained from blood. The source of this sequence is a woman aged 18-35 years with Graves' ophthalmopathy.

For the CDR3, the DNA is TGTGCCAGCAGTTTCCCCGGGGCCTACGAGCAGTACTTC. This encodes CASSFPGAYEQYF. V gene TRBV27 combines with J gene TRBJ2-7; tentatively, D is TRBD2 (5 bases). CDR3 length equals 13 residues. Trimming took 3 bases from V and 2 from J, leaving 8 bases between them. Germline CDR1 is MNHEY and CDR2 is SMNVEV (reference sequence).